The clone carrying this T cell receptor (beta chain) was observed a single time. No antigen is known for it. The source of the sample is a study of T cell responses to AZD1222 COVID-19 vaccine. Study observations and caveats: Nearly half of spike-specific TCRs reportedly go after variant regions that carry no mutations. In a largely white British group with more females than males, clonal diversity was possibly underestimated. Vaccination with two AZD1222 doses was followed by a rise in Spike-specific TCR breadth and depth.

The table came from immunoSEQ multiplex PCR; TCRdb's copy has only in-frame clones and leaves some out. In the table there are 95,000 to 100,000 clones, 88% of which are singletons. The input for sequencing was peripheral blood, taken 28 days after the second AZD1222 dose. The receptor was derived from an adult who received the AZD1222 COVID-19 vaccine.

CDR3 protein: CASSFGTSGSYEQYF. As DNA, the CDR3 is TGTGCCAGCAGTTTCGGGACTAGCGGGAGCTACGAGCAGTACTTC. The V gene is TRBV27, the J gene TRBJ2-7, with 14 bases identical to TRBD2. Per the germline V gene, CDR1 is MNHEY and CDR2 is SMNVEV (reference sequence). J was trimmed by 3 bases and V by 3 bases; bases with no gene match: 1. CDR3 length: 15 residues.